The rows below give T cell receptor beta chains drawn from one sample of a study of blood T cell repertoires in COVID-19. TCRdb keeps only in-frame clones here, not all; method: immunoSEQ multiplex PCR. The sample carries approximately 200,000 clones, approximately 84% recorded once. The specimen sequenced was peripheral blood. Every receptor here comes from a middle-aged man who had recovered from COVID-19. Both conserved end residues are part of each CDR3. D genes are given only for firm matches. Clone size, where shown, is once, few, many, or a class for clones that have expanded.

clone_size,d_call,v_call,j_call,cdr3_aa,cdr3_nt
-,TRBD1,TRBV19,TRBJ1-5,CASSGRGQGLRNQPQHF,TGTGCCAGTAGTGGCAGGGGACAGGGCTTGCGCAATCAGCCCCAGCATTTT
-,TRBD1,TRBV6-6,TRBJ2-2,CASSSTGDTGELFF,TGTGCCAGCAGTTCTACAGGGGACACCGGGGAGCTGTTTTTT
-,-,TRBV7-9,TRBJ2-3,CASSFGGLSTDTQYF,TGTGCCAGCAGCTTTGGGGGCCTTAGCACAGATACGCAGTATTTT
-,-,TRBV3-1/TRBV3-2,TRBJ2-2,CASSQNYGTYTGELFF,TGTGCCAGCAGCCAAAACTACGGCACATACACCGGGGAGCTGTTTTTT
few,-,TRBV3-1/TRBV3-2,TRBJ1-2,CASSRRGGESYGYTF,TGTGCCAGCAGCCGGCGCGGGGGAGAGTCCTATGGCTACACCTTC
-,-,TRBV27,TRBJ2-7,CASSYQGGSYEQYF,TGTGCCAGCAGTTACCAGGGAGGCTCCTACGAGCAGTACTTC
-,-,TRBV19,TRBJ2-2,CASNNRRVQGTGELFF,TGTGCCAGTAATAACCGTCGGGTGCAGGGCACCGGGGAGCTGTTTTTT
-,TRBD1,TRBV6-5,TRBJ2-1,CASSRGGQGVNEQFF,TGTGCCAGCAGTCGGGGCGGACAGGGGGTGAATGAGCAGTTCTTC
-,-,TRBV21-1,TRBJ1-5,CASSKETDSNQPQHF,TGTGCCAGCAGCAAAGAAACTGATTCCAATCAGCCCCAGCATTTT
-,TRBD1,TRBV27,TRBJ2-3,CASSLRDSVTDTQYF,TGTGCCAGCAGTCTACGGGACAGCGTCACAGATACGCAGTATTTT
-,-,TRBV19,TRBJ2-1,CASRLRSSYNEQFF,TGTGCCAGTAGGTTACGGAGCTCCTACAATGAGCAGTTCTTC
-,-,TRBV24-1,TRBJ2-5,CATSGGEEGSLWQETQYF,TGTGCCACCAGTGGAGGGGAGGAAGGGTCTTTATGGCAAGAGACCCAGTACTTC
-,-,TRBV10-2,TRBJ1-1,CASSEPGVNTEAFF,TGCGCCAGCAGTGAACCGGGAGTGAACACTGAAGCTTTCTTT
-,-,TRBV7-2,TRBJ2-1,CASSPGGGRRRNEQFF,TGTGCCAGCAGCCCGGGCGGGGGCAGGAGGCGCAATGAGCAGTTCTTC
few,-,TRBV11-2,TRBJ1-4,CASSLGRREKLFF,TGTGCCAGCAGCTTAGGGAGAAGAGAAAAACTGTTTTTT
-,TRBD2,TRBV11-3,TRBJ2-1,CASSLWPPAGGPKAYNEQFF,TGTGCCAGCAGCTTATGGCCCCCAGCGGGAGGGCCAAAAGCATATAATGAGCAGTTCTTC
once,-,TRBV11-3,TRBJ2-3,CASSLGQRTDTQYF,TGTGCCAGCAGCTTAGGACAGCGCACAGATACGCAGTATTTT
-,-,TRBV9,TRBJ1-1,CASSATQGRENTEAFF,TGTGCCAGCAGCGCTACACAGGGAAGAGAAAACACTGAAGCTTTCTTT
-,TRBD2,TRBV6-6,TRBJ2-7,CASSYDAGGSYEQYF,TGTGCCAGCAGTTACGACGCGGGGGGGTCCTACGAGCAGTACTTC
few,TRBD2,TRBV19,TRBJ2-1,CASSITLAGGGGQFF,TGTGCCAGTAGTATTACACTAGCGGGAGGAGGAGGGCAGTTCTTC
-,TRBD1,TRBV27,TRBJ2-4,CASSPLGTGGNVKNIQYF,TGTGCCAGCAGTCCCTTAGGGACAGGGGGCAATGTGAAAAACATTCAGTACTTC
-,TRBD1,TRBV18,TRBJ2-7,CASSPGDRVPYEQYF,TGTGCCAGCTCACCTGGCGACAGGGTGCCCTACGAGCAGTACTTC
-,-,TRBV2,TRBJ1-1,CASIHPLTNTEAFF,TGTGCCAGCATACATCCCCTTACGAACACTGAAGCTTTCTTT
-,TRBD1,TRBV27,TRBJ2-7,CASSLSRRQGGNEQYF,TGTGCCAGCAGTTTATCTCGACGACAGGGGGGAAACGAGCAGTACTTC
-,TRBD1,TRBV5-1,TRBJ1-1,CASRQGSEAFF,TGCGCCAGTCGACAGGGGAGTGAAGCTTTCTTT
few,-,TRBV13,TRBJ2-1,CASSSPYRFSSSYNEQFF,TGTGCCAGCAGCTCCCCGTACAGGTTTTCGAGCTCCTACAATGAGCAGTTCTTC
-,-,TRBV30,TRBJ1-6,CAWRFGGGSSYNSPLHF,TGTGCCTGGAGGTTCGGCGGAGGGAGCTCCTATAATTCACCCCTCCACTTT
-,-,TRBV6-5,TRBJ1-1,CASSRDTGSGTEAFF,TGTGCCAGCAGCCGGGACACGGGAAGCGGCACTGAAGCTTTCTTT
-,-,TRBV28,TRBJ1-4,CASSSTQGPGNEKLFF,TGTGCCAGCAGTTCAACACAGGGACCGGGTAATGAAAAACTGTTTTTT
-,TRBD2,TRBV13,TRBJ2-1,CASRRTSGRTHYNEQFF,TGTGCCAGCAGGAGGACTAGCGGGAGGACTCACTACAATGAGCAGTTCTTC
-,-,TRBV30,TRBJ2-7,CAWSVREADEQYF,TGTGCCTGGAGTGTACGGGAAGCCGACGAGCAGTACTTC
-,TRBD1,TRBV9,TRBJ2-7,CASSAQTGPYEQYF,TGTGCCAGCAGCGCCCAGACAGGGCCCTACGAGCAGTACTTC
-,TRBD2,TRBV30,TRBJ2-7,CAWSVGGSVHEQYF,TGTGCCTGGAGTGTAGGCGGGAGTGTCCACGAGCAGTACTTC
-,TRBD1,TRBV6-5,TRBJ2-7,CASSYSRTGPYEQYF,TGTGCCAGCAGTTACAGTAGGACAGGACCGTACGAGCAGTACTTC
once,-,TRBV28,TRBJ1-5,CASSPFNQPQHF,TGTGCCAGCAGTCCGTTCAATCAGCCCCAGCATTTT
-,TRBD1,TRBV27,TRBJ1-4,CASSFLGTGGVKLFF,TGTGCCAGCAGTTTTTTAGGGACAGGAGGGGTAAAACTGTTTTTT
-,TRBD2,TRBV2,TRBJ2-1,CASSGVRGSGSTDEQFF,TGTGCCAGCAGTGGGGTCCGGGGTAGCGGGAGTACGGATGAGCAGTTCTTC
many,TRBD1,TRBV6-5,TRBJ1-6,CASSYTTGEDSPLHF,TGTGCCAGCAGTTACACAACAGGGGAGGATTCACCCCTCCACTTT
-,TRBD2,TRBV7-9,TRBJ2-7,CASSPRLAGFDEQYF,TGTGCCAGCAGCCCCCGGCTAGCGGGTTTTGACGAGCAGTACTTC
-,-,TRBV27,TRBJ2-6,CASSTGSLSGANVLTF,TGTGCCAGCAGTACGGGGTCTCTCTCTGGGGCCAACGTCCTGACTTTC
-,TRBD2,TRBV18,TRBJ2-3,CASSLLAGDSDTQYF,TGTGCCAGCTCACTCCTAGCGGGGGACTCAGATACGCAGTATTTT
once,TRBD2,TRBV7-2,TRBJ2-1,CASSLSASGQYNEQFF,TGTGCCAGCAGCTTATCGGCTAGCGGGCAATACAATGAGCAGTTCTTC
-,TRBD2,TRBV18,TRBJ2-1,CASSLSPTSGRANEQFF,TGTGCCAGCTCACTTAGCCCCACTAGCGGGAGGGCAAATGAGCAGTTCTTC
few,TRBD2,TRBV6-5,TRBJ2-7,CASSYSQTGGILEQYF,TGTGCCAGCAGTTACTCCCAGACGGGAGGGATCCTCGAGCAGTACTTC
-,-,TRBV12-3/TRBV12-4,TRBJ2-3,CASSTYTDTQYF,TGTGCCAGCAGTACCTACACAGATACGCAGTATTTT
-,-,TRBV7-8,TRBJ2-1,CASSLARIGSLRLNEQFF,TGTGCCAGCAGCTTAGCGCGTATAGGCAGTCTGCGGCTCAATGAGCAGTTCTTC